This entry concerns a single T cell receptor beta chain. The sample belongs to a study of blood T cell repertoires in COVID-19. Background on the study: Samples of COVID-19 (acute and convalescent) were obtained from the United States, Italy and Spain. T cells, B-cell-depleted T cells, or PBMCs supplied cDNA or gDNA.

Source study methods: Using reference gene primer amplification, nucleated cell counts were estimated. The protocol was immunoSEQ multiplex PCR, while the TCRdb copy is restricted to in-frame clones and leaves out a portion. That table supplies the V and J calls and clone size; D and trimming were determined from the DNA. This sample has over 250,000 clones, with approximately 83% found just once. The CDR3 covers 16 residues. The germline gives CDR1 SGHRS, CDR2 YFSETQ. V lost 4 bases to trimming and J lost 4 bases; unmatched junction nucleotides: 9. This clonotype was obtained from a woman between 65 and 79 years old with acute or convalescent COVID-19. The sample comprised peripheral blood. This chain connects TRBV5-1 to TRBJ1-2; TRBD1 agrees at 11 bases. The CDR3 here is CASSPGQGAPGYGYTF. The CDR3 DNA follows: TGCGCCAGCAGCCCAGGACAGGGGGCACCTGGCTATGGCTACACCTTC.